These 8 T cell receptor beta chains were sequenced from one sample in a study of esophageal squamous cell carcinoma under preoperative chemotherapy. Using its own MiXCR run on the PCR reads, TCRdb lists one record per CDR3 protein. The data contain 13,000 or so distinct CDR3 sequences, approximately 51% of them seen just once; the ten biggest clones take up approximately 15%. The time point is: before preoperative PTX-NDP chemotherapy. The sample was collected from a patient given preoperative chemotherapy. The receptors shown here come from a human donor with esophageal squamous cell carcinoma. The donor label of this sample is uncertain.

V is TRBV6-1 and J is TRBJ2-5; D is unresolved. The germline CDR1 and CDR2 sequences are MNHNS and SASEGT. There are 11 residues in the CDR3. V lost 3 bases and J lost 5, with 4 bases in between. CDR3 loop: CASSEQETQYF. CDR3 bases: TGTGCCAGCAGTGAGCAGGAGACCCAGTACTTC.

This clonotype occurred a few times. The CDR3 here is CASSLGGNKFF. The CDR3 bases are TGTGCCAGCAGCTTAGGCGGGAATAAGTTCTTC. The J gene is TRBJ2-1, the V gene TRBV7-2, with a weak D call TRBD2 (6 bases). Germline V lookup: CDR1 SGHTA, CDR2 FQGNSA. The CDR3 loop spans 11 amino acids. The ends were cut back, 1 base at V and 14 bases at J, with 9 bases in the middle.

The chain combines TRBV12-3 or TRBV12-4 with TRBJ2-3, with a weak D call TRBD1 (6 bases). The CDR3 covers 16 residues. With 0 bases removed from V and 3 bases from J, the gap between germline ends came to 13 bases. Here the CDR3 reads CASSLAGTLGTDTQYF. CDR3 coding DNA: TGTGCCAGCAGTTTAGCGGGGACATTGGGAACAGATACGCAGTATTTT.

V usage is TRBV7-2 and J usage is TRBJ2-4; 11 positions match TRBD1. This CDR3 is 16 amino acids long. The junction had 17 bases not matched to a gene; V was cut back by 6 bases and J by 13 bases. CDR1 and CDR2 from the germline V gene are SGHTA and FQGNSA. CDR3 amino acids: CASRGQGGRGKETQYF. Written as DNA, the CDR3 is TGTGCCAGCAGGGGACAGGGGGGGCGAGGGAAAGAGACGCAGTACTTC.

The CDR3 nucleotides are TGTGCCAGCAGCTTATTGGGAACAGGGGGGAGCTCCTACGAGCAGTACTTC. Its translation is CASSLLGTGGSSYEQYF. The chain has TRBV7-8 and TRBJ2-1; 8 nucleotides line up with TRBD1. TRBJ2-7 matches the DNA end more closely, so the J call is doubtful. The germline CDR1 and CDR2 sequences are SGHVS and FQNEAQ. The CDR3 has 17 amino acids.

Note on this clonotype: At one end the junction does not follow the germline gene, possibly because of a read error. The gene calls are TRBV7-2 and TRBJ2-1, with no clear D. The CDR3 covers 12 residues. Germline V gives CDR1 SGHTA, CDR2 FQGNSA. The CDR3: CASSLGYYEQFF. CDR3 DNA sequence: TGTGCCAGCAGCTTAGGATATTACGAGCAGTTCTTT. The entire variable domain, with the rest obtained from reference TRBV7-2 and TRBJ2-1, is as follows: GAGVSQSPSNKVTEKGKDVELRCDPISGHTALYWYRQSLGQGLEFLIYFQGNSAPDKSGLPSDRFSAERTGGSVSTLTIQRTQQEDSAVYLCASSLGYYEQFFGPGTRLTVL.

The chain has TRBV6-5 and TRBJ2-5, with TRBD1 identical over 7 bases. The J call may be wrong; the DNA end is better matched by TRBJ2-7. The CDR3 totals 17 residues. CDR1 and CDR2 (germline): MNHEY, SVGAGI. In nucleotides, the CDR3 is TGTGCCAGCAGTTACATGAAAGATACCGGGACAGCTTTCGAGCAGTACTTC. It codes for CASSYMKDTGTAFEQYF.

Turning to this clonotype: Germline is not matched at one junction end, which may reflect a read error. V is TRBV6-1 and J is TRBJ1-6; D unresolved. The CDR3 runs 14 residues. Germline CDR1 and CDR2: MNHNS and SASEGT. DNA for the CDR3: TGTGCCAGCAAGTGGAACGACGGTACCTACGAGCAGTACTTT. Translating gives CASKWNDGTYEQYF.